These 11 T cell receptor beta chains were sequenced from one sample in a study of T cells in Graves' hyperthyroidism and ophthalmopathy. Researchers amplified the TCR beta CDR3 regions from RNA transcripts. In the first-round RT-PCR of the TCR CDR3, the HTBI primer set was used. TCRdb redid the calling of the multiplex PCR reads with MiXCR, one entry per CDR3 protein. Among over 200,000 distinct CDR3 sequences, approximately 17% were seen once, and the ten largest hold around 52%. The sequenced sample consisted of blood. The source of these receptors is a man aged 45-60 years with Graves' hyperthyroidism.

This clonotype was observed many times. CDR3 loop: CASSPWEGSNYGYTF. As DNA, the CDR3 is TGTGCCAGCAGCCCGTGGGAGGGTTCTAACTATGGCTACACCTTC. The V and J genes are TRBV3-1 and TRBJ1-2, with no clear D. Germline-derived CDR1 and CDR2 are LGHDT and YNNKEL (reference sequence). Trimming cost V 4 bases and J 0 bases, with 12 bases left between them. This CDR3 is built from 15 residues.

This sequence joins TRBV29-1 and TRBJ2-3, with TRBD2 identical over 10 bases. This CDR3 comprises 13 residues. J lost 5 bases, V lost 4 bases, and 3 bases had no gene match. Germline-derived CDR1 and CDR2 are SQVTM and ANQGSEA. CDR3 region: CSVAAGGLDTQYF. The CDR3 DNA follows: TGCAGCGTTGCAGCGGGAGGGTTAGATACGCAGTATTTT.

This clonotype was seen at least ten times. The chain carries TRBV12-3 or TRBV12-4 and TRBJ2-1; D unclear. The CDR3 totals 11 residues. V shed 5 bases and J shed 7 bases, with 6 bases lying between them. The CDR3 loop reads CASSLGNEQFF. In DNA form, the CDR3 reads TGTGCCAGCAGTCTGGGGAATGAGCAGTTCTTC.

The chain links TRBV28 to TRBJ1-1; D ambiguous. The CDR3 consists of 14 residues. Trimming left V 2 bases short and J 1 base short, with 8 bases between. CDR1 and CDR2 from the germline V gene are MDHEN and SYDVKM. The CDR3: CASSLIQSNTEAFF. The DNA of the CDR3 is TGTGCCAGCAGTTTAATCCAGTCGAACACTGAAGCTTTCTTT.

This clonotype showed up many times. The chain joins TRBV19 to TRBJ1-5; TRBD1 matches at 12 bases. The CDR3 loop spans 19 amino acids. Germline V gene sequence: CDR1 LNHDA, CDR2 SQIVND (reference sequence). The trim removed 0 bases at V and 2 bases at J, leaving 8 bases unmatched. CDR3 DNA: TGTGCCAGTAGTATAGATCGGGACAGGGGGCTATTCGGCAATCAGCCCCAGCATTTT. It is translated as CASSIDRDRGLFGNQPQHF.

A few counts support this clonotype. The chain has TRBV12-5 and TRBJ2-2; D might be TRBD2 (5 bases). The CDR3 runs to 16 residues. Germline assignment: CDR1 LGHNT and CDR2 FRNRAP. The V end lost 0 bases, the J end lost 4 bases, and 12 bases lay between the germline ends. CDR3 DNA sequence: TGTGCTAGTGGTTTGGTACTAGGCTCCCTCACCGGGGAGCTGTTTTTT. Translated, it gives CASGLVLGSLTGELFF.

This clonotype has just a few counts. The V gene is TRBV7-2, the J gene TRBJ2-4; no clear D gene. The CDR3 has 13 amino acids. V lost 4 bases to trimming and J lost 16 bases, with 20 bases between them. The germline V gene encodes CDR1 SGHTA and CDR2 FQGNSA. DNA for the CDR3: TGTGCCAGCAGCTCCTTGTTTCGGACCCCTACCTACTTC. It encodes CASSSLFRTPTYF. The variable domain in full, completed from reference TRBV7-2 and TRBJ2-4, reads GAGVSQSPSNKVTEKGKDVELRCDPISGHTALYWYRQSLGQGLEFLIYFQGNSAPDKSGLPSDRFSAERTGGSVSTLTIQRTQQEDSAVYLCASSSLFRTPTYFGAGTRLSVL.

The chain joins TRBV4-1 to TRBJ2-7; 9 bases fit TRBD1. The CDR3 sequence is 15 residues long. The trim removed 4 bases at V and 4 bases at J, leaving 8 bases unmatched. Per the germline V gene, CDR1 is MGHRA and CDR2 is YSYEKL. Written as DNA, the CDR3 is TGCGCCAGCAGCCGGGGTCCGACAGGGGGTTACGAGCAGTACTTC. Translation: CASSRGPTGGYEQYF.

This clonotype was seen repeatedly, ten times or more. The chain employs TRBV20-1 and TRBJ2-2; D not resolved. Germline V lookup: CDR1 DFQATT, CDR2 SNEGSKA (reference sequence). The V and J ends lost 8 bases and 8 bases respectively, with 21 bases between them. This CDR3 spans 14 amino acids. The CDR3 protein is CSLSSGTFEGELFF. Here the CDR3 DNA reads TGCAGTCTCAGCTCCGGAACTTTCGAGGGGGAGCTGTTTTTT.

The CDR3 sequence: CASRQLSSYNEQFF. The CDR3 nucleotides are TGTGCCAGCAGGCAGCTAAGCTCCTACAATGAGCAGTTCTTC. The chain is built from TRBV6-2 or TRBV6-3 and TRBJ2-1, with unresolved D. V was cut by 6 bases and J by 0 bases, with 9 bases left in between. The CDR3 loop spans 14 amino acids. Germline CDR1 reads MNHEY; CDR2 reads SVGEGT.

Details on this clonotype: It may be a read error: a sequence one base away is much more abundant. The chain uses TRBV11-2 and TRBJ2-2; the D is unclear. The CDR3 is made up of 13 amino acids. The V and J ends lost 4 bases and 6 bases respectively, with 9 bases between them. Looked up from germline, CDR1 is SGHAT and CDR2 is FQNNGV. The CDR3 DNA follows: TGTGCCAGCAGCTCCGCCCGGGCCGGGGAGCTGTTTTTT. Protein sequence: CASSSARAGELFF.